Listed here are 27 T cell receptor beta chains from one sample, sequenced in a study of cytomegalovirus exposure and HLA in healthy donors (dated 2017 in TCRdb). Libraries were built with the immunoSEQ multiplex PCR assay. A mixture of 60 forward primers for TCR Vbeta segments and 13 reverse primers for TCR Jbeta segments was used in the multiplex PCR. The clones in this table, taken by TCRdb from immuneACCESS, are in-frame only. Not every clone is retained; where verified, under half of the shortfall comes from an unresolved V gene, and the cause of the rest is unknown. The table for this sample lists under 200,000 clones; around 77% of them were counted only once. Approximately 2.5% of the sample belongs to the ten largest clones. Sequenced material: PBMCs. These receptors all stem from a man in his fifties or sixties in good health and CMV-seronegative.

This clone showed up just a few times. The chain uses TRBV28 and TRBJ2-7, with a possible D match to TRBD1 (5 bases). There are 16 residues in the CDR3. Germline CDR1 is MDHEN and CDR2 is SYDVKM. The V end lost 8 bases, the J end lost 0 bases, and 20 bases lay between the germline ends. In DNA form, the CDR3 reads TGTGCCAGCTATAAATTTGGGCAGGGCGACTCCTACGAGCAGTACTTC. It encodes CASYKFGQGDSYEQYF.

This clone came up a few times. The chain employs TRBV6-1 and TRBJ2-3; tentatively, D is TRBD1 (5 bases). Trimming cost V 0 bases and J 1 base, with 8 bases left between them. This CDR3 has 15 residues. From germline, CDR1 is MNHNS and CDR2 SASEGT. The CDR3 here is CASSEAGRGTDTQYF. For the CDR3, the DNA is TGTGCCAGCAGTGAAGCAGGCAGGGGCACAGATACGCAGTATTTT.

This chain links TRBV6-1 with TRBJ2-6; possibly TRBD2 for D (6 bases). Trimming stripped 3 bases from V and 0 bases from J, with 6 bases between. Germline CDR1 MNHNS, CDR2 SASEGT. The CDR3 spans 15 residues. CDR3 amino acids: CASSERDSGANVLTF. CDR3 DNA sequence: TGTGCCAGCAGTGAGCGGGACTCTGGGGCCAACGTCCTGACTTTC.

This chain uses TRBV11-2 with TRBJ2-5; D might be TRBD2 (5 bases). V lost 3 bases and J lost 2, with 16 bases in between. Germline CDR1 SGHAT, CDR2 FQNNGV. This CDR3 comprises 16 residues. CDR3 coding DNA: TGTGCCAGCAGCTTGAGGGCCAGACGTGGGCAAGAGACCCAGTACTTC. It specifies CASSLRARRGQETQYF.

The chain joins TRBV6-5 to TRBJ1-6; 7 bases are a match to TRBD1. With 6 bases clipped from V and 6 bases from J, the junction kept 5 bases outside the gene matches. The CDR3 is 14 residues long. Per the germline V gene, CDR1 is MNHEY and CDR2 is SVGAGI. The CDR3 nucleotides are TGTGCCAGCAGCCGGGACAGAGCTAATTCACCCCTCCACTTT. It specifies CASSRDRANSPLHF.

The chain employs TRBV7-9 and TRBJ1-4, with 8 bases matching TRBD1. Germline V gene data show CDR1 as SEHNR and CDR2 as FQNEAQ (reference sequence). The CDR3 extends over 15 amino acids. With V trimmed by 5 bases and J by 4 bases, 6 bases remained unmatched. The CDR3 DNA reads TGTGCCAGCAGCCCCGGACAGGGCGTTAATGAAAAACTGTTTTTT. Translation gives CASSPGQGVNEKLFF.

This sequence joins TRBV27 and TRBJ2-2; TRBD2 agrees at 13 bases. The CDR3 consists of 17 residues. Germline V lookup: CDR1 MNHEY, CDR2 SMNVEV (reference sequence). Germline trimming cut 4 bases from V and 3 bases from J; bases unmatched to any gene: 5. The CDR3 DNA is TGTGCCAGCAGTTCATCGGGACTAGCGGGACACACCGGGGAGCTGTTTTTT. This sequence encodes CASSSSGLAGHTGELFF.

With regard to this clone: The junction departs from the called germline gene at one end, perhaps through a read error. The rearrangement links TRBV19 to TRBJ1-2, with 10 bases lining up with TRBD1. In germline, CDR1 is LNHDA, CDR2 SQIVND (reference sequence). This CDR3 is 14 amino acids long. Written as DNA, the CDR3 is TGTGCCAGTAGTATCGACAGGGGGCTTGATGGCTACATCTTC. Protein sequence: CASSIDRGLDGYIF.

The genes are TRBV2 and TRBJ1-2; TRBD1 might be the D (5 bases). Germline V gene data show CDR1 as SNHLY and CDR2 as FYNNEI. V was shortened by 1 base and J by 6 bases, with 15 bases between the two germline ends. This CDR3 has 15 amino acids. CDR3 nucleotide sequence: TGTGCCAGCAGTGAAGGGGGCATGGGTTCCAATGGCTACACCTTC. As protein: CASSEGGMGSNGYTF.

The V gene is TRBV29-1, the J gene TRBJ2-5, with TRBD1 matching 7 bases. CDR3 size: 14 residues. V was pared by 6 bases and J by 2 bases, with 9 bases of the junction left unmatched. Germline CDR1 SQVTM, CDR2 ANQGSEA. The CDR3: CSVRVTGQQETQYF. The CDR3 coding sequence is TGCAGCGTCCGGGTGACAGGGCAACAAGAGACCCAGTACTTC.

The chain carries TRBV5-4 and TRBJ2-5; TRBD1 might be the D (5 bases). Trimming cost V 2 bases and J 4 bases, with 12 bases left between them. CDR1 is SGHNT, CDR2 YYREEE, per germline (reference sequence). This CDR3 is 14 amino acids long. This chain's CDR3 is CASSLQGAPETQYF. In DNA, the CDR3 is TGTGCCAGCAGCTTACAAGGGGCCCCAGAGACCCAGTACTTC.

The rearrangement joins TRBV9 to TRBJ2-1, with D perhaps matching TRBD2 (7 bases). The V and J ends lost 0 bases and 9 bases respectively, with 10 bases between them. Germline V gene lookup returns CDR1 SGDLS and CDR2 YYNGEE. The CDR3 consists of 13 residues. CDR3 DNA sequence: TGTGCCAGCAGCGTAGTGGGGGGGCTTGAGCAGTTCTTC. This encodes CASSVVGGLEQFF.

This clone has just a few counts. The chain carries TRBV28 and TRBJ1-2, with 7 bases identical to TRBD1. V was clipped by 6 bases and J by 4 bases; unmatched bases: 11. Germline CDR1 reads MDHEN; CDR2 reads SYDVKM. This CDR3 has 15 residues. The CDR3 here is CASSSLGGAGYGYTF. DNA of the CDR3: TGTGCCAGCAGCTCCTTAGGGGGCGCGGGCTATGGCTACACCTTC.

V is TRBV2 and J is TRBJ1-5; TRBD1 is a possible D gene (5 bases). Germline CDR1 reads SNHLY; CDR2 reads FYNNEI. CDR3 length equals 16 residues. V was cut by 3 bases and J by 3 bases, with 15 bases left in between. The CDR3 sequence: CASSEGGRRDNQPQHF. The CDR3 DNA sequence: TGTGCCAGCAGTGAGGGGGGGAGGAGGGACAATCAGCCCCAGCATTTT.

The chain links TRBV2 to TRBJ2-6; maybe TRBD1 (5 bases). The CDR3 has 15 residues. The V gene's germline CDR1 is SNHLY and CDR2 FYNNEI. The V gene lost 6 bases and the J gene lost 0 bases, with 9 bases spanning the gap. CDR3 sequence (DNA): TGTGCCAGCAGGCTTGACAGCTCTGGGGCCAACGTCCTGACTTTC. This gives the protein CASRLDSSGANVLTF.

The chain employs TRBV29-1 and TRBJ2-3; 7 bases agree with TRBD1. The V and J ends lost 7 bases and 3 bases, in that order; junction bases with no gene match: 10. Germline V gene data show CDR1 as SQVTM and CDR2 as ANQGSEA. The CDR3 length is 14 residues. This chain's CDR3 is CSGLRGGRTDTQYF. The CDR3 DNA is TGCAGCGGCCTGAGAGGGGGCAGAACAGATACGCAGTATTTT.

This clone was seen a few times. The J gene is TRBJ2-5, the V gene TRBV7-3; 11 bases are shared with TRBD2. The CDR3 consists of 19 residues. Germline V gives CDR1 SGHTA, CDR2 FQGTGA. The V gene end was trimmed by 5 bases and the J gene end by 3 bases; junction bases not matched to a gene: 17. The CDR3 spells CASSRRTSGLDLGEETQYF. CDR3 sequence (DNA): TGTGCCAGCAGCCGCCGGACTAGCGGGCTAGACCTAGGGGAAGAGACCCAGTACTTC.

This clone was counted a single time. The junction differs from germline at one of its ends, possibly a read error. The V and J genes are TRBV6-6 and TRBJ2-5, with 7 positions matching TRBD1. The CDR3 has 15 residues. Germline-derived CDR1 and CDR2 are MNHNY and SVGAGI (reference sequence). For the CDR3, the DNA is TGTGCCGGCAGTTACGCAGGGGGTGGGCAAGAGACCCAGTACTTC. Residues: CAGSYAGGGQETQYF.

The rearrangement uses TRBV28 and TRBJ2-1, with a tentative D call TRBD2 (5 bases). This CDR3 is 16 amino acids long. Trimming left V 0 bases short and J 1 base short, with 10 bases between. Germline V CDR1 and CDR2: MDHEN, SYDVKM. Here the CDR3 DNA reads TGTGCCAGCAGTTTATGGTGGGAGTCGTCCTACAATGAGCAGTTCTTC. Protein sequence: CASSLWWESSYNEQFF.

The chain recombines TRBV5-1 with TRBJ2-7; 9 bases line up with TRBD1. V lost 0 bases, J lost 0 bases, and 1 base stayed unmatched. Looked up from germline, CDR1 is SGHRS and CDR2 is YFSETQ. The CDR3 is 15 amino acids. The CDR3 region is CASSLGQGVSYEQYF. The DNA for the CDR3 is TGCGCCAGCAGCTTGGGACAGGGGGTCTCCTACGAGCAGTACTTC. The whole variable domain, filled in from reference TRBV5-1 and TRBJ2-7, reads KAGVTQTPRYLIKTRGQQVTLSCSPISGHRSVSWYQQTPGQGLQFLFEYFSETQRNKGNFPGRFSGRQFSNSRSEMNVSTLELGDSALYLCASSLGQGVSYEQYFGPGTRLTVT.

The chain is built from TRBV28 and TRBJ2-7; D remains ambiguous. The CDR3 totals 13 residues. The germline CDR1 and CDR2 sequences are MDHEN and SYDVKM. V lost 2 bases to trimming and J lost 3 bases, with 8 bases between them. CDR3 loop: CASSLPHSYEQYF. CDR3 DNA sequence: TGTGCCAGCAGTTTACCCCACAGCTACGAGCAGTACTTC.

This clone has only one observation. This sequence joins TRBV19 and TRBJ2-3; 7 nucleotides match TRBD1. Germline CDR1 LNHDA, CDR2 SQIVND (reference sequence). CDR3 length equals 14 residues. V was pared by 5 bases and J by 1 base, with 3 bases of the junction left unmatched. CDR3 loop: CASSHGQGTDTQYF. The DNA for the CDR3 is TGTGCCAGTAGTCACGGACAGGGCACAGATACGCAGTATTTT.

In DNA, the CDR3 is TGTGCCAGCAGCCAAGTATCAGGAAAGAACACTGAAGCTTTCTTT. Residues: CASSQVSGKNTEAFF. This chain joins TRBV14 and TRBJ1-1; unclear D gene. Trimming cost V 1 base and J 1 base, with 10 bases left between them. In germline, CDR1 is SGHDN, CDR2 FVKESK. The CDR3 consists of 15 residues.

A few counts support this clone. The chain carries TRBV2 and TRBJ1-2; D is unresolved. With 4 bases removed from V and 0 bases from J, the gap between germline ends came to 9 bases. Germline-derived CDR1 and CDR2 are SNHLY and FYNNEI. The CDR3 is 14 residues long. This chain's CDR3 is CASSGAQTNYGYTF. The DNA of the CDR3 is TGTGCCAGCAGTGGGGCGCAAACTAACTATGGCTACACCTTC.

The CDR3 sequence: CASSLERDNEQFF. CDR3 in DNA: TGTGCCAGCAGCTTGGAAAGAGACAATGAGCAGTTCTTC. This chain joins TRBV5-6 and TRBJ2-1; unclear D gene. CDR3 size: 13 residues. Per germline, CDR1 SGHDT and CDR2 YYEEEE. The ends were cut back, 0 bases at V and 5 bases at J, with 6 bases in the middle.

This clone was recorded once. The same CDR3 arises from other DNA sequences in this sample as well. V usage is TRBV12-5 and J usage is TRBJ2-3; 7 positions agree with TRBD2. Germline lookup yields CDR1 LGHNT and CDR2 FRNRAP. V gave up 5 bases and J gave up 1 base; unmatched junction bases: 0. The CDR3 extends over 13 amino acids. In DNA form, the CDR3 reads TGTGCTAGTGGTCTAGCGGGCACAGATACGCAGTATTTT. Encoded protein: CASGLAGTDTQYF.

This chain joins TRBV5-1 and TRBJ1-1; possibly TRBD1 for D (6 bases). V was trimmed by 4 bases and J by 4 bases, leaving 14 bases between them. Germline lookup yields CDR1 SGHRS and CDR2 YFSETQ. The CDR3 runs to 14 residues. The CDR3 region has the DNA TGCGCCAGCAGCGCCCAGGGGATTCGCACTGAAGCTTTCTTT. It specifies CASSAQGIRTEAFF.